This record looks at one T cell receptor beta chain sequence and its context. In TCRdb, the 5' RACE reads were re-called with MiXCR into one record per CDR3 protein. This table holds about 140,000 distinct CDR3 sequences, roughly 13% found once. The data were taken from a study of T-cell memory formation after mild COVID-19. The source is an adult woman who had mild COVID-19 (a few samples of this study predate the infection). Cell type and time point are not known. Sequences were obtained from PBMCs or a T cell subset sorted from them (not recorded which).

The CDR3 is CASSSGELFF. CDR3 in DNA: TGTGCCAGTAGCTCCGGGGAGCTGTTTTTT. The V call is TRBV19, the J call TRBJ2-2; D gene ambiguous. Looked up from germline, CDR1 is LNHDA and CDR2 is SQIVND (reference sequence). The CDR3 runs to 10 residues. The germline V and J ends were trimmed by 6 bases and 6 bases, with 2 bases remaining between them.